The clone carrying this TCR beta chain was counted at least ten times. The data were taken from a study of naive and memory T cell subsets. An oligonucleotide containing a UMI was ligated to the 3' end of TCR cDNA. RNA was extracted from around 2.5 ml of whole blood of healthy adults. Amplification of ligated cDNA took four PCR rounds with SP2 and nested alpha and beta constant primers. TCRdb processed the 5' RACE reads anew with MiXCR; each CDR3 protein has one entry. Among roughly 48,000 distinct CDR3 sequences listed, approximately 4.5% were seen once. After removal of 0 bases from V and 3 bases from J, the junction contained 0 bases not matched to a gene. CDR1 is MNHEY and CDR2 is SVGAGI in the germline V gene. There are 15 residues in the CDR3.

This clonotype was sampled from a female donor in good health. V gene TRBV6-5 combines with J gene TRBJ2-3; 10 bases line up with TRBD1. The CDR3: CASSYSGQGTDTQYF. CDR3 bases: TGTGCCAGCAGTTACTCGGGACAGGGGACAGATACGCAGTATTTT.